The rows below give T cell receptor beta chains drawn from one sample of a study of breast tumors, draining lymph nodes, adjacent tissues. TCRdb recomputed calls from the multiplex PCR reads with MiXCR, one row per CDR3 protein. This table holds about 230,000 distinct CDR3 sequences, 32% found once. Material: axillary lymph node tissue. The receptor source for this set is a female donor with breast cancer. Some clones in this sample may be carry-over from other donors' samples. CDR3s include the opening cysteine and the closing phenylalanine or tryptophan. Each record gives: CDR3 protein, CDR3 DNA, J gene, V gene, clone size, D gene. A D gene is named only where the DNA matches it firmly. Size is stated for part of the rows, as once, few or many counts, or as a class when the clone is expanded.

CDR3aa: CASSRAGGLAKNIQYF
CDR3nt: TGTGCCAGCAGTAGGGCAGGGGGCCTAGCCAAAAACATTCAGTACTTC
j_gene: TRBJ2-4
v_gene: TRBV28
abundance: -
d_gene: TRBD1

CDR3aa: CASSRSRAEAGYTF
CDR3nt: TGTGCCAGCAGTCGGTCCAGGGCAGAGGCTGGCTACACCTTC
j_gene: TRBJ1-2
v_gene: TRBV6-2/TRBV6-3
abundance: many
d_gene: -

CDR3aa: CASSPDARTYNEQFF
CDR3nt: TGTGCCAGCAGCCCGGACGCCAGGACCTACAATGAGCAGTTCTTC
j_gene: TRBJ2-1
v_gene: TRBV7-2
abundance: many
d_gene: -

CDR3aa: CAGRAAGAGRDEQYF
CDR3nt: TGTGCCGGCAGAGCTGCGGGGGCGGGTAGGGACGAGCAGTACTTC
j_gene: TRBJ2-7
v_gene: TRBV6-1
abundance: -
d_gene: -

CDR3aa: CASSSGRNNYEQYF
CDR3nt: TGTGCCAGTAGTAGCGGGAGAAACAACTATGAGCAGTACTTC
j_gene: TRBJ2-7
v_gene: TRBV19
abundance: once
d_gene: TRBD2

CDR3aa: CASSAGNSPLHF
CDR3nt: TGTGCCAGCAGCGCAGGGAATTCACCCCTCCACTTT
j_gene: TRBJ1-6
v_gene: TRBV6-6
abundance: many
d_gene: -

CDR3aa: CASSLAPGRENYGYTF
CDR3nt: TGTGCCAGCAGCTTAGCGCCGGGACGAGAGAACTATGGCTACACCTTC
j_gene: TRBJ1-2
v_gene: TRBV7-2
abundance: many
d_gene: -

CDR3aa: CASNPLELSPLHF
CDR3nt: TGTGCCAGCAACCCCTTGGAACTCTCACCCCTCCACTTT
j_gene: TRBJ1-6
v_gene: TRBV6-6
abundance: many
d_gene: -

CDR3aa: CASSVRTGPDTQYF
CDR3nt: TGTGCCAGCAGTGTCAGGACAGGGCCAGATACGCAGTATTTT
j_gene: TRBJ2-3
v_gene: TRBV7-2
abundance: many
d_gene: TRBD1

CDR3aa: CATLAPTSGQKRNEQFF
CDR3nt: TGTGCCACCCTGGCCCCTACTAGCGGCCAAAAACGCAATGAGCAGTTCTTC
j_gene: TRBJ2-1
v_gene: TRBV10-3
abundance: many
d_gene: TRBD2

CDR3aa: CASSLPFLAGGSYEQYF
CDR3nt: TGTGCCAGCAGTTTACCCTTTCTAGCGGGAGGATCCTACGAGCAGTACTTC
j_gene: TRBJ2-7
v_gene: TRBV28
abundance: -
d_gene: TRBD2

CDR3aa: CASSGGRGSDTQYF
CDR3nt: TGTGCCAGCAGTGGGGGGAGGGGGTCAGATACGCAGTATTTT
j_gene: TRBJ2-3
v_gene: TRBV6-5
abundance: many
d_gene: -

CDR3aa: CASSMTTNSYNEQFF
CDR3nt: TGTGCCAGCTCAATGACTACTAACTCCTACAATGAGCAGTTCTTC
j_gene: TRBJ2-1
v_gene: TRBV18
abundance: few
d_gene: -

CDR3aa: CASSFGLSSYEQYF
CDR3nt: TGTGCCAGCAGCTTCGGACTGAGCTCCTATGAGCAGTACTTC
j_gene: TRBJ2-7
v_gene: TRBV11-1
abundance: -
d_gene: -

CDR3aa: CSAHRTSGLTDTQYF
CDR3nt: TGCAGTGCCCACCGGACTAGCGGCCTCACAGATACGCAGTATTTT
j_gene: TRBJ2-3
v_gene: TRBV20-1
abundance: many
d_gene: TRBD2

CDR3aa: CATSDLNRRLAGANTGELFF
CDR3nt: TGTGCCACCAGTGATTTGAATAGGAGGCTAGCGGGAGCGAACACCGGGGAGCTGTTTTTT
j_gene: TRBJ2-2
v_gene: TRBV24-1
abundance: many
d_gene: TRBD2

CDR3aa: CASQRSSYNGQFF
CDR3nt: TGCGCCAGCCAGCGGAGCTCCTACAATGGGCAGTTCTTC
j_gene: TRBJ2-1
v_gene: TRBV10-1
abundance: -
d_gene: -

CDR3aa: CASNLAGGPKETQYF
CDR3nt: TGTGCCAGCAATCTAGCGGGAGGGCCTAAAGAGACCCAGTACTTC
j_gene: TRBJ2-5
v_gene: TRBV6-2/TRBV6-3
abundance: many
d_gene: TRBD2

CDR3aa: CACPSKGPGANVLTF
CDR3nt: TGTGCCTGCCCTAGTAAGGGGCCCGGGGCCAACGTCCTGACTTTC
j_gene: TRBJ2-6
v_gene: TRBV30
abundance: many
d_gene: -

CDR3aa: CATSRDDGGLAGGEQFF
CDR3nt: TGTGCCACCAGCAGAGACGATGGGGGACTAGCGGGAGGTGAGCAGTTCTTC
j_gene: TRBJ2-1
v_gene: TRBV15
abundance: -
d_gene: TRBD2

CDR3aa: CASSQRGGGLGNTIYF
CDR3nt: TGTGCCAGCAGTCAACGCGGGGGAGGCCTTGGAAACACCATATATTTT
j_gene: TRBJ1-3
v_gene: TRBV6-5
abundance: many
d_gene: -

CDR3aa: CASSFGTSGRESSYEQYF
CDR3nt: TGTGCCAGCAGCTTTGGGACTAGCGGGAGGGAAAGCTCCTACGAGCAGTACTTC
j_gene: TRBJ2-7
v_gene: TRBV7-6
abundance: -
d_gene: TRBD2

CDR3aa: CASRGTGAYGYTF
CDR3nt: TGTGCCAGCAGGGGGACAGGGGCCTATGGCTACACCTTC
j_gene: TRBJ1-2
v_gene: TRBV11-2
abundance: -
d_gene: TRBD1

CDR3aa: CASSTRASEQFF
CDR3nt: TGTGCCAGCAGCACACGTGCAAGTGAGCAGTTCTTC
j_gene: TRBJ2-1
v_gene: TRBV28
abundance: many
d_gene: -

CDR3aa: CASFASGSFRQKDEKLFF
CDR3nt: TGTGCCAGTTTCGCCAGCGGGAGCTTCCGTCAGAAAGATGAAAAACTGTTTTTT
j_gene: TRBJ1-4
v_gene: TRBV12-3/TRBV12-4
abundance: -
d_gene: -

CDR3aa: CASSRGTTLPYEQYF
CDR3nt: TGTGCCAGCAGTCGCGGCACCACGTTGCCCTACGAGCAGTACTTC
j_gene: TRBJ2-7
v_gene: TRBV6-2/TRBV6-3
abundance: many
d_gene: -

CDR3aa: CASRAGTGDNSPLHF
CDR3nt: TGTGCCAGCAGAGCCGGGACAGGGGATAATTCACCCCTCCACTTT
j_gene: TRBJ1-6
v_gene: TRBV7-3
abundance: -
d_gene: TRBD1

CDR3aa: CATSRPRQVEAFF
CDR3nt: TGTGCCACCAGCAGACCCCGACAGGTGGAAGCTTTCTTT
j_gene: TRBJ1-1
v_gene: TRBV15
abundance: -
d_gene: -

CDR3aa: CASRDRVEAFF
CDR3nt: TGTGCCAGTAGGGACAGGGTCGAAGCTTTCTTT
j_gene: TRBJ1-1
v_gene: TRBV19
abundance: few
d_gene: TRBD1

CDR3aa: CASSPEGSGGETQYF
CDR3nt: TGTGCCAGCAGCCCGGAGGGTAGCGGGGGAGAGACCCAGTACTTC
j_gene: TRBJ2-5
v_gene: TRBV7-4
abundance: -
d_gene: TRBD2

CDR3aa: CASSSTPLAGSDGGTDTQYF
CDR3nt: TGTGCCAGCAGCTCAACCCCCCTAGCGGGGTCGGATGGGGGCACAGATACGCAGTATTTT
j_gene: TRBJ2-3
v_gene: TRBV13
abundance: many
d_gene: TRBD2

CDR3aa: CAIGRDITTQYF
CDR3nt: TGTGCCATCGGCCGGGACATAACGACCCAGTACTTC
j_gene: TRBJ2-5
v_gene: TRBV10-3
abundance: many
d_gene: -

CDR3aa: CASTTSVTDTQYF
CDR3nt: TGTGCCAGCACAACTAGCGTAACAGATACGCAGTATTTT
j_gene: TRBJ2-3
v_gene: TRBV9
abundance: many
d_gene: TRBD2

CDR3aa: CATSRDRIEQFF
CDR3nt: TGTGCCACCAGCAGAGATCGAATTGAGCAGTTCTTC
j_gene: TRBJ2-1
v_gene: TRBV15
abundance: many
d_gene: -

CDR3aa: CSGILGNTIYF
CDR3nt: TGCAGCGGCATTTTGGGAAACACCATATATTTT
j_gene: TRBJ1-3
v_gene: TRBV29-1
abundance: many
d_gene: -